The clone carrying this T cell receptor (beta chain) was counted a few times. The data derive from a study of blood T cell repertoires in COVID-19. Background on the study: The United States, Italy and Spain provided the acute and convalescent COVID-19 samples. Nucleic acid was either cDNA or gDNA, and it came from T cells, B-cell-depleted T cells, or PBMCs.

Authors' processing steps: Amplification of reference gene primers provided the estimated nucleated cell counts. Clones were sequenced by immunoSEQ multiplex PCR, and TCRdb holds only the in-frame ones, with some missing. From that table come the V and J calls and clone size; the DNA was used to work out D and trimming. The data hold roughly 200,000 clones, with just over 85% observed a single time. The germline V gene encodes CDR1 SGHTA and CDR2 FQGNSA. V gave up 4 bases and J gave up 0 bases, with 9 bases separating them. The CDR3 is made up of 14 amino acids. The V call is TRBV7-2, the J call TRBJ1-1; D ambiguous. The receptor was isolated from a man younger than 35 with active or convalescent COVID-19. The sequenced sample consisted of peripheral blood. CDR3 region: CASSSQHLNTEAFF. The CDR3 DNA sequence: TGTGCCAGCAGCTCTCAACACCTGAACACTGAAGCTTTCTTT. Full variable domain (rest looked up from reference TRBV7-2 and TRBJ1-1): GAGVSQSPSNKVTEKGKDVELRCDPISGHTALYWYRQSLGQGLEFLIYFQGNSAPDKSGLPSDRFSAERTGGSVSTLTIQRTQQEDSAVYLCASSSQHLNTEAFFGQGTRLTVV.